These 8 T cell receptor beta chains originate from one sample sequenced in a study of shared T cell receptors in the human thymus. Assay: immunoSEQ multiplex PCR; the TCRdb copy retains only in-frame clones and omits some. The table shows under 850,000 clones, with roughly 90% occurring only once. These same data were also listed under a study on human thymus T cells.

The sample comprised thymocytes. The receptors stem from a boy younger than two with a congenital heart defect.

The rearrangement links TRBV15 to TRBJ2-7; 9 nucleotides line up with TRBD1. The germline V gene encodes CDR1 LNHNV and CDR2 YYDKDF (reference sequence). The CDR3 runs to 15 residues. The trim removed 3 bases at V and 4 bases at J, leaving 7 bases unmatched. CDR3 amino acids: CATSSDRGRGYEQYF. The CDR3 DNA follows: TGTGCCACCAGCAGCGACAGGGGGAGAGGGTACGAGCAGTACTTC.

This chain connects TRBV27 to TRBJ1-2; D is undetermined. Trimming stripped 2 bases from V and 2 bases from J, with 15 bases between. The CDR3 length is 16 residues. Looked up from germline, CDR1 is MNHEY and CDR2 is SMNVEV (reference sequence). DNA for the CDR3: TGTGCCAGCAGTTTAAACGAGAGAGCTTTAAACTATGGCTACACCTTC. This encodes CASSLNERALNYGYTF.

This clone has just one count. The chain employs TRBV7-9 and TRBJ2-3; perhaps TRBD2 as D (5 bases). V was trimmed by 3 bases and J by 2 bases, leaving 9 bases between them. Germline V gives CDR1 SEHNR, CDR2 FQNEAQ (reference sequence). There are 14 residues in the CDR3. The DNA for the CDR3 is TGTGCCAGCAGCTTGGACTCATACACAGATACGCAGTATTTT. This encodes CASSLDSYTDTQYF.

This chain uses TRBV5-1 with TRBJ1-2; D perhaps matches TRBD1 (5 bases). CDR3 size: 16 residues. Per germline, CDR1 SGHRS and CDR2 YFSETQ. Trimming cost V 0 bases and J 4 bases, with 16 bases left between them. CDR3 nucleotides: TGCGCCAGCAGCTTGGCGGGCACAGGTCCGGGCTATGGCTACACCTTC. Residues: CASSLAGTGPGYGYTF. The full variable domain, completed using reference TRBV5-1 and TRBJ1-2, is KAGVTQTPRYLIKTRGQQVTLSCSPISGHRSVSWYQQTPGQGLQFLFEYFSETQRNKGNFPGRFSGRQFSNSRSEMNVSTLELGDSALYLCASSLAGTGPGYGYTFGSGTRLTVV.

The chain links TRBV4-3 to TRBJ2-7; D not resolved. Germline loops: CDR1 LGHNA, CDR2 YSLEER. This CDR3 has 14 residues. The V end was cut by 1 base, the J end by 3 bases, with 10 bases between. The CDR3 bases are TGCGCCAGCAGCCAAGCTCTAGGCCTCTACGAGCAGTACTTC. Amino acids: CASSQALGLYEQYF.

This chain links TRBV6-5 with TRBJ2-5; weak D call: TRBD1 (6 bases). Looked up from germline, CDR1 is MNHEY and CDR2 is SVGAGI. V dropped 6 bases and J dropped 9 bases, with 23 bases sitting between them. CDR3 length: 15 residues. CDR3 sequence: CASSRHSRGPGAQYF. The DNA of the CDR3 is TGTGCCAGCAGCAGACATAGCAGGGGACCCGGGGCCCAGTACTTC.

This clone has a single count. This chain joins TRBV18 and TRBJ1-2; weak D call: TRBD1 (5 bases). Germline V gene sequence: CDR1 KGHSH, CDR2 LQKENI. V was clipped by 3 bases and J by 1 base, with 18 bases between them. This CDR3 is 17 amino acids long. CDR3 nucleotide sequence: TGTGCCAGCTCACCGCACGGCAGGGAAGATGGTAACTATGGCTACACCTTC. Protein product: CASSPHGREDGNYGYTF.

The gene calls are TRBV10-1 and TRBJ2-7; 11 nucleotides line up with TRBD2. Germline V gene lookup returns CDR1 WNHNN and CDR2 SYGVQD (reference sequence). The CDR3 consists of 15 residues. J lost 2 bases, V lost 6 bases, and 6 bases had no gene match. The CDR3 spells CASSQRLAGTYEQYF. The CDR3, as DNA: TGCGCCAGCAGCCAAAGACTAGCGGGAACCTACGAGCAGTACTTC.